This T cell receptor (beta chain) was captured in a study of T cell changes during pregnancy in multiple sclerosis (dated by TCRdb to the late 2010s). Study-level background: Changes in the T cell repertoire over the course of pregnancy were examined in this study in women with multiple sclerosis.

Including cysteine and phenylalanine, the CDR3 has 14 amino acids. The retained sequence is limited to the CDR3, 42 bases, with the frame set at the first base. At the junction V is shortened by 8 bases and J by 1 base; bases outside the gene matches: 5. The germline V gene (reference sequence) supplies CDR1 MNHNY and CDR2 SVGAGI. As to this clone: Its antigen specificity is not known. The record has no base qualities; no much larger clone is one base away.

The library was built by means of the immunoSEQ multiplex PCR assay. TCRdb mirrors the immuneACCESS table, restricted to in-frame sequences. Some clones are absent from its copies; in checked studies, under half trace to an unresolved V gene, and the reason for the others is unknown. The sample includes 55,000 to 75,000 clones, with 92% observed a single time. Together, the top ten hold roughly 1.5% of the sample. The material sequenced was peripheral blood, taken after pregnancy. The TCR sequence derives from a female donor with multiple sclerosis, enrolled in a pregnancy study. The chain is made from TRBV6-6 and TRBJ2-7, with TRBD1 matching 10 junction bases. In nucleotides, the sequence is TGTGCCAGCCTCGGACAGGGGGAATCCTACGAGCAGTACTTC. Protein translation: CASLGQGESYEQYF.